Described below is a single T cell receptor beta chain sequence and its context. These data are taken from a study of blood T cell repertoires in COVID-19. Study details: Spain, Italy and the United States supplied samples that represented acute and convalescent COVID-19. Sources were T cells, B-cell-depleted T cells, or PBMCs; the material itself was cDNA or gDNA.

As handled by the study authors: Amplification with reference gene primers provided the estimates of nucleated cell counts. TCRdb's copy holds only in-frame clones and misses some; the assay was immunoSEQ multiplex PCR. The DNA gave D and trimming, while V, J and clone size come from that table. Among approximately 180,000 clones listed, nearly 90% were seen once. V trimming: 9 bases; J trimming: 6 bases; junction bases outside the gene matches: 6. The CDR3 is 13 amino acids. Germline V gene sequence: CDR1 LNHDA, CDR2 SQIVND (reference sequence). The chain uses TRBV19 and TRBJ1-5; TRBD1 agrees at 9 bases. This sequence originates from a man aged 55 to 70 with active or convalescent COVID-19. Material for sequencing was peripheral blood. CDR3 amino acids: CASGDRESQPQHF. The CDR3, as DNA: TGTGCCAGCGGGGACAGGGAGAGTCAGCCCCAGCATTTT.